A single sample gave rise to the 7 T cell receptor delta chains below, sequenced in a study of gamma-delta chains in newborns, infants, children. TCRdb used CATT to re-call clones from the reads. The sample has 3,000 to 3,500 delta-chain clones; about 10% are singletons. Source material: blood. Receptors were obtained from a child who was a newborn, infant or young child, either healthy, febrile or measles-vaccinated (not recorded which).

This clone was counted a few times. The chain combines TRDV2 with TRDJ3, with 8 bases matching TRDD3. The CDR3 is 20 residues long. Unmatched junction bases numbered 9, after V lost 0 bases and J lost 0 bases. From germline, CDR1 is GEAIGNYY and CDR2 EKD. The CDR3 region has the DNA TGTGCCTGTGACACCGTCTGGGGGAATATGGGCTCCTGGGACACCCGACAGATGTTTTTC. This gives the protein CACDTVWGNMGSWDTRQMFF.

The J gene is TRDJ3; the V gene was not called; the table names TRDD3, a call not compared with the DNA. The CDR3 has 19 amino acids. CDR3 loop: CACDTALGASPWGTRQMFF. DNA for the CDR3: TGTGCCTGTGACACCGCTCTGGGGGCCAGCCCCTGGGGCACCCGACAGATGTTTTTC.

On this clone itself: This likely came from a read error, as a far larger clone is one base away. The chain links TRDV2 to TRDJ2, with 13 bases lining up with TRDD3. The germline gives CDR1 GEAIGNYY, CDR2 EKD. There are 15 residues in the CDR3. CDR3 protein: CARDVLGDTGAQLFF. CDR3 DNA sequence: TGTGCCCGTGACGTACTGGGGGATACGGGAGCACAACTCTTCTTT.

Sample share makes this clone medium-sized (0.01 to 0.1%). The CDR3 region is CACDTGILRSWDTRQMFF. DNA of the CDR3: TGTGCCTGTGACACGGGGATACTAAGGTCCTGGGACACCCGACAGATGTTTTTC. The chain has TRDV2 and TRDJ3; 8 bases map to TRDD3. This CDR3 is 18 amino acids long. Trimming took 1 base from V and 1 from J; bases not matched to a gene: 5. Germline CDR1 is GEAIGNYY and CDR2 is EKD.

To note about this clone: A much larger clone lies one base from this, so it may be a read error. The gene calls are TRDV2 and TRDJ3; TRDD3 agrees at 8 bases. The CDR3 is 19 residues long. CDR1 and CDR2 (germline): GEAIGNYY, EKD. CDR3 loop: CACDTWGIPSSWDIRQMFF. The CDR3 DNA reads as TGTGCCTGTGACACCTGGGGGATTCCTAGCTCCTGGGACATCCGACAGATGTTTTTC.

This clone is medium-sized within its sample. The chain has TRAV29/DV5 and TRDJ1; TRDD3 aligns across 12 bases. Germline CDR1 NSMFDY, CDR2 ISSIKDK. The CDR3 totals 15 residues. V gave up 1 base and J gave up 0 bases; unmatched junction bases: 1. The CDR3 region is CAASYWGIHTDKLIF. CDR3 DNA sequence: TGTGCAGCAAGCTACTGGGGGATACACACCGATAAACTCATCTTT.

The chain employs TRDV2 and TRDJ3; 12 bases match TRDD3. The V gene's germline CDR1 is GEAIGNYY and CDR2 EKD. J gave up 3 bases and V 0 bases, and 20 bases lay outside the gene matches. The CDR3 is 24 residues long. The CDR3 spells CACDTLGSDEVLGDTSWDTRQMFF. The CDR3 DNA sequence: TGTGCCTGTGACACCTTAGGCTCTGACGAAGTACTGGGGGATACAAGCTGGGACACCCGACAGATGTTTTTC.